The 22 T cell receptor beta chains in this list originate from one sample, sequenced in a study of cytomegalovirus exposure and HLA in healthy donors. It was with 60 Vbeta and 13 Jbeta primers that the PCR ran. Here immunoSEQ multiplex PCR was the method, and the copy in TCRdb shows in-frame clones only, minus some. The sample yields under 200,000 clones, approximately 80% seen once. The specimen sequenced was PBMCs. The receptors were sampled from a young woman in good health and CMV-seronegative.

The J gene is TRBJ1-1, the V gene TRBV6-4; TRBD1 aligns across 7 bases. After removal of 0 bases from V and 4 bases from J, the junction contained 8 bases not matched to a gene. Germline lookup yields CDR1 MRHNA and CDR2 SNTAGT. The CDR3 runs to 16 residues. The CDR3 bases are TGTGCCAGCAGTGACTCCCCGGACAGGATGGGCACTGAAGCTTTCTTT. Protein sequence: CASSDSPDRMGTEAFF.

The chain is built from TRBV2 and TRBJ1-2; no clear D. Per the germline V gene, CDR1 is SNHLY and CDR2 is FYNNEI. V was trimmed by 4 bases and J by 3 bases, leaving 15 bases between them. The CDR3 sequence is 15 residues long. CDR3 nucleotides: TGTGCCAGCAGTGCAGCCATCCACGGTTACTATGGCTACACCTTC. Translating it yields CASSAAIHGYYGYTF.

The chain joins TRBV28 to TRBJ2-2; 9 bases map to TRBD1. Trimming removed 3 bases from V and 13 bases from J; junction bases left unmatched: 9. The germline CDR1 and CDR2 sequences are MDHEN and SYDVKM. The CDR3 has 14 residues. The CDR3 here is CASSLSYRGRGLFF. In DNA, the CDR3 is TGTGCCAGCAGTTTGTCCTACAGGGGGCGCGGGCTGTTTTTT.

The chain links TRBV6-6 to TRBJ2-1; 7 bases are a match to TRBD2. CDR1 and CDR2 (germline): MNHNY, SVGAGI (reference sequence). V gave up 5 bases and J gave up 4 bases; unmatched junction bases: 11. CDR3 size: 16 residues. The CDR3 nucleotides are TGTGCCAGCAGTCCGGGGGGATTAGCGGAATACAATGAGCAGTTCTTC. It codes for CASSPGGLAEYNEQFF.

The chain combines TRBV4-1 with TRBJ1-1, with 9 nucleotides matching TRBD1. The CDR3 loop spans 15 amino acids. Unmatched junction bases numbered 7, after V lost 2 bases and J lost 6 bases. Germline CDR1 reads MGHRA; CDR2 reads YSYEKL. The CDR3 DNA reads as TGCGCCAGCAGCCAAAAACAGGGGGCCCCAGCTGAAGCTTTCTTT. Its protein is CASSQKQGAPAEAFF.

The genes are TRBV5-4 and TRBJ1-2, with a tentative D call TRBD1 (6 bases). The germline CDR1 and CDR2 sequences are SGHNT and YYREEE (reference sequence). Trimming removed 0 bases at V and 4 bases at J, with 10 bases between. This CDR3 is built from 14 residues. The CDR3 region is CASSLDRVGYGYTF. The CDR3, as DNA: TGTGCCAGCAGCTTGGACAGGGTTGGCTATGGCTACACCTTC.

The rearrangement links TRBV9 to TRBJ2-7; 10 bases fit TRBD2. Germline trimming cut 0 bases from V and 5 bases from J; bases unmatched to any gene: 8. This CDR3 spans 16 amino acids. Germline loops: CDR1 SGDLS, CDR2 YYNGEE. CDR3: CASSVAIAGGFHEQYF. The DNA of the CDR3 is TGTGCCAGCAGCGTAGCAATAGCGGGGGGATTCCACGAGCAGTACTTC. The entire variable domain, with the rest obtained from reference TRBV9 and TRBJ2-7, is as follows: DSGVTQTPKHLITATGQRVTLRCSPRSGDLSVYWYQQSLDQGLQFLIQYYNGEERAKGNILERFSAQQFPDLHSELNLSSLELGDSALYFCASSVAIAGGFHEQYFGPGTRLTVT.

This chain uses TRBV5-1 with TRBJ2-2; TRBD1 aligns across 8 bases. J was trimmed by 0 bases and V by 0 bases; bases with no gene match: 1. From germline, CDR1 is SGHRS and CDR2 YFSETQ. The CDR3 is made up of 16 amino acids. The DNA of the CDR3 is TGCGCCAGCAGCTTGGGACAGGGGACGAACACCGGGGAGCTGTTTTTT. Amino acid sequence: CASSLGQGTNTGELFF.

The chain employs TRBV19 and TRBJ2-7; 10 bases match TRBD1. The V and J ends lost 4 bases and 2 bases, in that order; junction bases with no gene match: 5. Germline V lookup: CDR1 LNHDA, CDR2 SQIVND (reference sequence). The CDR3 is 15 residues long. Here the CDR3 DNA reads TGTGCCAGTAGTAAGGGACAGGGGCTGACCTACGAGCAGTACTTC. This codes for CASSKGQGLTYEQYF.

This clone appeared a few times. The CDR3 sequence is CASSLSGELFF. The CDR3 DNA is TGTGCCAGCAGCCTATCCGGGGAGCTGTTTTTT. The gene calls are TRBV13 and TRBJ2-2, with D uncertain. CDR1 PRHDT and CDR2 FYEKMQ come from the germline V gene (reference sequence). V was clipped by 5 bases and J by 6 bases, with 4 bases between them. The CDR3 covers 11 residues.

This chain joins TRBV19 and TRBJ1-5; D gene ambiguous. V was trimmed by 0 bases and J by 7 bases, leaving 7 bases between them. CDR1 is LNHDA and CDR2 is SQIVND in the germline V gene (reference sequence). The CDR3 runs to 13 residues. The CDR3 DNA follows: TGTGCCAGTAGTATAGATCTATACCAGCCCCAGCATTTT. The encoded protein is CASSIDLYQPQHF.

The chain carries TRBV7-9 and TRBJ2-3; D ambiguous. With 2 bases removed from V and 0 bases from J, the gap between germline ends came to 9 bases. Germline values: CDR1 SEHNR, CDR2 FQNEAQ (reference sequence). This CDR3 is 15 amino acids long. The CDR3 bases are TGTGCCAGCAGCTTATACGTCCAGAGCACAGATACGCAGTATTTT. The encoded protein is CASSLYVQSTDTQYF.

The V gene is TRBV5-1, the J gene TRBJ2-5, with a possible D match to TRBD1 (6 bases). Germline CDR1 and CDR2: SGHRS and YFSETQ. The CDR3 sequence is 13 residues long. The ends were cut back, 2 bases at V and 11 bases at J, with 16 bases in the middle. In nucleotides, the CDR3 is TGCGCCAGCAGCTTACGTGGGCACCAGGGGCAGTACTTC. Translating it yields CASSLRGHQGQYF.

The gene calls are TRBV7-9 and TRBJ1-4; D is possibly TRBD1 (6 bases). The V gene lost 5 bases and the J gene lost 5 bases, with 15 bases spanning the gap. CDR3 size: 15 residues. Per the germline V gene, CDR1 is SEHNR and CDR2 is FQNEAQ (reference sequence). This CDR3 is CASSLPGHRNEKLFF. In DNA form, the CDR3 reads TGTGCCAGCAGCCTTCCGGGACACCGAAATGAAAAACTGTTTTTT.

CDR3 residues: CASSETRVNSYEQYF. CDR3 DNA sequence: TGTGCCAGCAGCGAAACCAGGGTGAACTCCTACGAGCAGTACTTC. The V call is TRBV6-1, the J call TRBJ2-7, with TRBD1 as a possible D gene (5 bases). Deletions cut 6 bases from V and 0 bases from J, with 15 bases between. Germline loops: CDR1 MNHNS, CDR2 SASEGT. The CDR3 covers 15 residues.

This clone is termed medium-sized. The CDR3 loop reads CASRTGFEKLFF. DNA of the CDR3: TGTGCCAGCAGGACAGGGTTTGAAAAACTGTTTTTT. The V call is TRBV2, the J call TRBJ1-4, with 7 bases identical to TRBD1. With V trimmed by 6 bases and J by 7 bases, 2 bases remained unmatched. Germline values: CDR1 SNHLY, CDR2 FYNNEI. The CDR3 has 12 residues.

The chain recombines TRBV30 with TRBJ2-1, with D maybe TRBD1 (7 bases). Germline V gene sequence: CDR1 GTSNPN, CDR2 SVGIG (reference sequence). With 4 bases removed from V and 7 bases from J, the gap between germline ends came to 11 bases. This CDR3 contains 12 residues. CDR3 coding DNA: TGTGCCTGGAAGGGGGCGGGGAATGAGCAGTTCTTC. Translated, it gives CAWKGAGNEQFF.

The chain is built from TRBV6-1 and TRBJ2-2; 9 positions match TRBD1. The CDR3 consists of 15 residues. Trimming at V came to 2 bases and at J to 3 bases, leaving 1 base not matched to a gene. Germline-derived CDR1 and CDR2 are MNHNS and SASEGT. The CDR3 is CASSEWTGDTGELFF. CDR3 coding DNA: TGTGCCAGCAGTGAATGGACAGGGGACACCGGGGAGCTGTTTTTT.

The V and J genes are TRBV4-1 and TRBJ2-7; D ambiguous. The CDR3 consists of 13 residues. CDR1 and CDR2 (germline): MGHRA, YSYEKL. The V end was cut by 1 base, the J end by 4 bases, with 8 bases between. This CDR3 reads CASSQVLEYEQYF. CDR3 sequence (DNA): TGCGCCAGCAGCCAAGTGCTAGAATACGAGCAGTACTTC.

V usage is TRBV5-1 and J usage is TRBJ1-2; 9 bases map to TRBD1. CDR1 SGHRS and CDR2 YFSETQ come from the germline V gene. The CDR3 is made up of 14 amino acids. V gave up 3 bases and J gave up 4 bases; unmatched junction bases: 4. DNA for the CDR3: TGCGCCAGCAGCTGGGACAGGGCTAGCTATGGCTACACCTTC. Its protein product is CASSWDRASYGYTF.

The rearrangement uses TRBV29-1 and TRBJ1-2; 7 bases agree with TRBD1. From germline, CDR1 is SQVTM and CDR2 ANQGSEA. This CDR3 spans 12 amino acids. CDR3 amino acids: CSIYRGEYGYTF. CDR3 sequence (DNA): TGCAGTATTTACAGGGGCGAATATGGCTACACCTTC.

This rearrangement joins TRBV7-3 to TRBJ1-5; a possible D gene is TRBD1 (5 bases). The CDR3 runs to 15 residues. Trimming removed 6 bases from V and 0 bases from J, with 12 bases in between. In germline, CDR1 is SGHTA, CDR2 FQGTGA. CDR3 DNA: TGTGCCAGCAGTGTGGGGGGTTATAGCAATCAGCCCCAGCATTTT. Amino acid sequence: CASSVGGYSNQPQHF.